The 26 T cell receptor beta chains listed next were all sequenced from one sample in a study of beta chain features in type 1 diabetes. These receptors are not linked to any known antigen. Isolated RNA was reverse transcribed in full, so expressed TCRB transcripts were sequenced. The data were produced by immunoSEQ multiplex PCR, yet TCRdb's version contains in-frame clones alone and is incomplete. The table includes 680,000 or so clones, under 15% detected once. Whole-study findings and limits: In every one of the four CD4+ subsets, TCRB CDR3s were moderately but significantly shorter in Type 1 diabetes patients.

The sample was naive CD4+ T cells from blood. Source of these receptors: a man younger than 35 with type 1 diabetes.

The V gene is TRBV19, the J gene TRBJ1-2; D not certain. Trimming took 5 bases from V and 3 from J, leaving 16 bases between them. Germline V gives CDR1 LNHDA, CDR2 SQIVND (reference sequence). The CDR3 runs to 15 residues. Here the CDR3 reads CASSPEWRFDYGYTF. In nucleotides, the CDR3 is TGTGCCAGTAGTCCCGAGTGGAGATTTGACTATGGCTACACCTTC.

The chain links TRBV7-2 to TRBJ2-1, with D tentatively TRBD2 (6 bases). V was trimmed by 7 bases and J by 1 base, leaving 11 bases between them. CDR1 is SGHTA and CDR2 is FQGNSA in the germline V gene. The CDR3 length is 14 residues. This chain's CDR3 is CASILGRSYNEQFF. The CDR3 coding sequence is TGTGCCAGCATCCTAGGGAGGTCCTACAATGAGCAGTTCTTC. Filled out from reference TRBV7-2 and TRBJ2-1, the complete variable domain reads GAGVSQSPSNKVTEKGKDVELRCDPISGHTALYWYRQSLGQGLEFLIYFQGNSAPDKSGLPSDRFSAERTGGSVSTLTIQRTQQEDSAVYLCASILGRSYNEQFFGPGTRLTVL.

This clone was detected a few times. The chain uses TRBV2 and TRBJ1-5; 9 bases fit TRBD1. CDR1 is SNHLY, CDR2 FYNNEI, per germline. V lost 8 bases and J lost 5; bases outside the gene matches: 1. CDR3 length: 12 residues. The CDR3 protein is CASGQGYQPQHF. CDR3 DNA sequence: TGTGCCAGCGGACAGGGGTATCAGCCCCAGCATTTT.

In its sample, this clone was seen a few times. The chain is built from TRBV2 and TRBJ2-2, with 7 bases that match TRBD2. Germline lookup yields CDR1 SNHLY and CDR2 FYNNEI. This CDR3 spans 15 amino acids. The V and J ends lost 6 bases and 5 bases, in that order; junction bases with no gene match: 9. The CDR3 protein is CASRQEAGRTGELFF. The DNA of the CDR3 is TGTGCCAGCAGACAGGAAGCGGGGCGAACCGGGGAGCTGTTTTTT.

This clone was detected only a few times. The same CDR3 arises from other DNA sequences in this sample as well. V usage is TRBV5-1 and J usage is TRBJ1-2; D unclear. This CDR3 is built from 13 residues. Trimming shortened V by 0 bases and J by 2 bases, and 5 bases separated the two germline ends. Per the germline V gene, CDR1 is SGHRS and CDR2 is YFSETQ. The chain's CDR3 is CASSLGANYGYTF. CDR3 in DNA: TGCGCCAGCAGCTTGGGCGCCAACTATGGCTACACCTTC. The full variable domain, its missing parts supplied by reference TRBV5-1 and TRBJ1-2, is KAGVTQTPRYLIKTRGQQVTLSCSPISGHRSVSWYQQTPGQGLQFLFEYFSETQRNKGNFPGRFSGRQFSNSRSEMNVSTLELGDSALYLCASSLGANYGYTFGSGTRLTVV.

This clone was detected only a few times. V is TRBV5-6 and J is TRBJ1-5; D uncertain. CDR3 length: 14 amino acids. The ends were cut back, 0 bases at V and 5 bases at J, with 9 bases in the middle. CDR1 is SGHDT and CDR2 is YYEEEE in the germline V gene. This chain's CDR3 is CASSLVGDHQPQHF. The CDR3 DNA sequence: TGTGCCAGCAGCTTGGTCGGGGATCATCAGCCCCAGCATTTT. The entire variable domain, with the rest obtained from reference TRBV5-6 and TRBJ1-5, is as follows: DAGVTQSPTHLIKTRGQQVTLRCSPKSGHDTVSWYQQALGQGPQFIFQYYEEEERQRGNFPDRFSGHQFPNYSSELNVNALLLGDSALYLCASSLVGDHQPQHFGDGTRLSIL.

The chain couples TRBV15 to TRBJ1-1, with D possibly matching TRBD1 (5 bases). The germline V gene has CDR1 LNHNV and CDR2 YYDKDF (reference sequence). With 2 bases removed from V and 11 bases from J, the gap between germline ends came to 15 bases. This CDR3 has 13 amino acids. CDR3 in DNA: TGTGCCACCAGCAGAAGTACCGGGACCAGGGCTTTCTTT. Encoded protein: CATSRSTGTRAFF.

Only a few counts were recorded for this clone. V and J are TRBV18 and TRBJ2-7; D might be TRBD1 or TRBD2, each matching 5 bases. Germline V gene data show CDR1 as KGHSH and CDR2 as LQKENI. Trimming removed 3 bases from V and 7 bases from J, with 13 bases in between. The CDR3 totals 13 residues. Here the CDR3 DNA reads TGTGCCAGCTCACCCAGGGAGCGAGAAGAGCAGTACTTC. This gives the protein CASSPREREEQYF.

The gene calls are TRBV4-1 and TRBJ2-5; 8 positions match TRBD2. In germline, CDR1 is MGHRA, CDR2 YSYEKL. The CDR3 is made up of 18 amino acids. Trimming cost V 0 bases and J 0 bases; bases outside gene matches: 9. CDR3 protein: CASSQERGGPLYQETQYF. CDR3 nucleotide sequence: TGCGCCAGCAGCCAAGAACGGGGGGGACCCCTGTACCAAGAGACCCAGTACTTC.

CDR3 nucleotides: TGTGCCAGCAGTCTCTATCCGGATGGGACAGGGCCATATGGCTACACCTTC. Its protein product is CASSLYPDGTGPYGYTF. The chain has TRBV27 and TRBJ1-2, with 9 bases identical to TRBD1. Germline V lookup: CDR1 MNHEY, CDR2 SMNVEV (reference sequence). Trimming at V came to 5 bases and at J to 5 bases, leaving 15 bases not matched to a gene. The CDR3 has 17 residues.

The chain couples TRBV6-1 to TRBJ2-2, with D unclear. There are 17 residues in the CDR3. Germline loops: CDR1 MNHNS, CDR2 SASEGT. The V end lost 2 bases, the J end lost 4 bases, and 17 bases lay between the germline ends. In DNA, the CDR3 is TGTGCCAGCAGTGAAATAGGAGATCTGGCCGTCACCGGGGAGCTGTTTTTT. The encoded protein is CASSEIGDLAVTGELFF.

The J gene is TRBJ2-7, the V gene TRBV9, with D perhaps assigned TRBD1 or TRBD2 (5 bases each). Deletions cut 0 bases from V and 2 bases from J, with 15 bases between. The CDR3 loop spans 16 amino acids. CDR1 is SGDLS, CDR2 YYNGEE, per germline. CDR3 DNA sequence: TGTGCCAGCAGCGTAGCTAGCACAGGTCCTCCCTACGAGCAGTACTTC. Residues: CASSVASTGPPYEQYF.

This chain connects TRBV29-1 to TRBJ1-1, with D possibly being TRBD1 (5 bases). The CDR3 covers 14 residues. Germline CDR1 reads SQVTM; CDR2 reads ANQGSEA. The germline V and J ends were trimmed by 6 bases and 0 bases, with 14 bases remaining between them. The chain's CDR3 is CSVVDDRLNTEAFF. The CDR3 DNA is TGCAGCGTGGTTGATGACAGATTGAACACTGAAGCTTTCTTT.

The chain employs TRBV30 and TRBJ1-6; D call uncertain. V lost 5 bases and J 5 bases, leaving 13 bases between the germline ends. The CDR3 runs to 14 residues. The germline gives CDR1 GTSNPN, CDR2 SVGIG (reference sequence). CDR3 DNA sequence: TGTGCCTGGCAGGCAGGCCTGGATAATTCACCCCTCCACTTT. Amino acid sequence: CAWQAGLDNSPLHF.

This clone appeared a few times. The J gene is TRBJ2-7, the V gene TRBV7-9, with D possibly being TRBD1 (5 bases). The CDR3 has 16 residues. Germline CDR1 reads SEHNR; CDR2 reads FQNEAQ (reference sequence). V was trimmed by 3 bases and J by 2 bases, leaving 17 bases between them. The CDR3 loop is CASSFFKGLTPYEQYF. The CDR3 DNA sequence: TGTGCCAGCAGCTTTTTTAAGGGGCTGACTCCCTACGAGCAGTACTTC.

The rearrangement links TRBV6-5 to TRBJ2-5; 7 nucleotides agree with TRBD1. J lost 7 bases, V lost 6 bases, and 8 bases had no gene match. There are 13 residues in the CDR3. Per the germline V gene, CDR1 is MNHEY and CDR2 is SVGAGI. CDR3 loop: CASSSGQARTQYF. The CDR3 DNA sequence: TGTGCCAGCAGCTCTGGACAGGCCCGGACCCAGTACTTC.

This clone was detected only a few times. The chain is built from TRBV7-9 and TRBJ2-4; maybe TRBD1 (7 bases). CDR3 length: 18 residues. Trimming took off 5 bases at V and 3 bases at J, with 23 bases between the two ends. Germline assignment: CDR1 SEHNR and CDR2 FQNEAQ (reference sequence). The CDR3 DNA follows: TGTGCCAGCAGCCTCCCCAAGCTAGGCCAGGGGGGCAAAAACATTCAGTACTTC. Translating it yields CASSLPKLGQGGKNIQYF.

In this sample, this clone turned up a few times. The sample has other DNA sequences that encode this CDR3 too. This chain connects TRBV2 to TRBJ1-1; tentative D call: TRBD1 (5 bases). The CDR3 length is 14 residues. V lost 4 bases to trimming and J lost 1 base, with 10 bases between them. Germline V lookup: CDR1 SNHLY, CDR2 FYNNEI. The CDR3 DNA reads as TGTGCCAGCAGTGGCGGCCAGGGGAACACTGAAGCTTTCTTT. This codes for CASSGGQGNTEAFF.

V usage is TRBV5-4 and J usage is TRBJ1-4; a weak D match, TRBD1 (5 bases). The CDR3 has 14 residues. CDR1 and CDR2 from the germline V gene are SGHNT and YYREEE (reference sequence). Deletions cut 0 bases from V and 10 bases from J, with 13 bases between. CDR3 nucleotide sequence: TGTGCCAGCAGCTTGGAATTGGGGGGAGGAAAACTGTTTTTT. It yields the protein CASSLELGGGKLFF.

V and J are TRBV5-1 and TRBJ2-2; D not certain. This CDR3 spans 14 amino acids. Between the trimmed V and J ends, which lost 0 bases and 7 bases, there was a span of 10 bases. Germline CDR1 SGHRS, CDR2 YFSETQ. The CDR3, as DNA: TGCGCCAGCAGCTTGGACAATTACGGCGGGGAGCTGTTTTTT. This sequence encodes CASSLDNYGGELFF.

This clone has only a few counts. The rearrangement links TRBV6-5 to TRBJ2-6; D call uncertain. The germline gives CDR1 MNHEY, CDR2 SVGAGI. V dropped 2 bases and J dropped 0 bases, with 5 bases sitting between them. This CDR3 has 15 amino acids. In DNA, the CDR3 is TGTGCCAGCAGTTACAGCGTCTCTGGGGCCAACGTCCTGACTTTC. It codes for CASSYSVSGANVLTF.

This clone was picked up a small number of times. The CDR3 nucleotides are TGTGCCTGGAGTCCACCCTGGGGAGAGGTTGGGGCCAACGTCCTGACTTTC. Translation gives CAWSPPWGEVGANVLTF. The V gene is TRBV30, the J gene TRBJ2-6; a possible D gene is TRBD2 (5 bases). Germline assignment: CDR1 GTSNPN and CDR2 SVGIG (reference sequence). With 2 bases removed from V and 3 bases from J, the gap between germline ends came to 17 bases. This CDR3 comprises 17 residues.

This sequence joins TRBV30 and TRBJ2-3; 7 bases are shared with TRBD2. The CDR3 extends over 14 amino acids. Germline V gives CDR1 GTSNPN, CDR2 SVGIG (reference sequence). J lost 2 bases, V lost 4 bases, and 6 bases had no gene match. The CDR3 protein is CAWKHSGSTDTQYF. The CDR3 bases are TGTGCCTGGAAGCATAGCGGGTCCACAGATACGCAGTATTTT.

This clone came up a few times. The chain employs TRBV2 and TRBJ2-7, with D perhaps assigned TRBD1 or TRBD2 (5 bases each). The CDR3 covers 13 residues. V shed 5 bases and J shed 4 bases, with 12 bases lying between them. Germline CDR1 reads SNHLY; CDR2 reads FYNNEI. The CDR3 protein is CASSWDRMYEQYF. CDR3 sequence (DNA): TGTGCCAGCAGTTGGGACCGTATGTACGAGCAGTACTTC.

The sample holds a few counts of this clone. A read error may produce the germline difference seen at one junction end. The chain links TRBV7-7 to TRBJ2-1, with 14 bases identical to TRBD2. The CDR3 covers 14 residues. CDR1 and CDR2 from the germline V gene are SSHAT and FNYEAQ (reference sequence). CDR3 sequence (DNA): TGTGCTAGCAGCCCTCAGACTAGCGGGGGGGTTCGGTTCTTC. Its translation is CASSPQTSGGVRFF. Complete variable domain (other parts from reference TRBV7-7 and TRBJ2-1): GAGVSQSPRYKVTKRGQDVTLRCDPISSHATLYWYQQALGQGPEFLTYFNYEAQPDKSGLPSDRFSAERPEGSISTLTIQRTEQRDSAMYRCASSPQTSGGVRFFGPGTRLTVL.

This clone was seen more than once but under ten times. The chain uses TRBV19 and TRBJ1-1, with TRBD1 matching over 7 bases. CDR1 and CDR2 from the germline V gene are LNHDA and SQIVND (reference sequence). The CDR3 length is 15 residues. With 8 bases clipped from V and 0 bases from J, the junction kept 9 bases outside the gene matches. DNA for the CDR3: TGTGCCAGTCGGACAGGCCATCTGGTGAACACTGAAGCTTTCTTT. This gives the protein CASRTGHLVNTEAFF.